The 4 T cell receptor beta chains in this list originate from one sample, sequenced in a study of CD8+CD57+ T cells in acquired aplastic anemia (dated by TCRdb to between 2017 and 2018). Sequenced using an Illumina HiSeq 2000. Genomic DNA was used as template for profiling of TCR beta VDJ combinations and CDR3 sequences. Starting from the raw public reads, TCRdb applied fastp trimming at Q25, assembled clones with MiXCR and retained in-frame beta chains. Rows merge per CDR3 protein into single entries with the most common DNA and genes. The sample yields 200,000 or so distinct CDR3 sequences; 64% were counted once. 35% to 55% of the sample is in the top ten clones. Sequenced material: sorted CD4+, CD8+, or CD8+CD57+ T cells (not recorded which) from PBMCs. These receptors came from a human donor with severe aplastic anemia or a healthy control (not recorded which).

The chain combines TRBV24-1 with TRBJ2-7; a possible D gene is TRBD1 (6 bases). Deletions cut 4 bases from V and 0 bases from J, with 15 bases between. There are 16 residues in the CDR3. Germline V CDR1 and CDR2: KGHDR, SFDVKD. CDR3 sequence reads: CATSEKRQVGSYEQYF. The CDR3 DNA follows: TGTGCCACCAGTGAAAAAAGACAGGTAGGCTCCTACGAGCAGTACTTC.

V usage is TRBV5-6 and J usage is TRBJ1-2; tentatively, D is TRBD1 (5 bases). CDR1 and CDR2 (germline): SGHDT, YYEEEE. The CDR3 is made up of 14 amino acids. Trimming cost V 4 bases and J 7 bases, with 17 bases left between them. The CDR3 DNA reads TGTGCCAGCAGCCTCCCAGGGAATCGGGCTGGCTACACCTTC. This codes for CASSLPGNRAGYTF.

The CDR3 coding sequence is TGCAGTGCTACTAAGGGACAGAATGGCTACACCTTC. This sequence encodes CSATKGQNGYTF. The chain recombines TRBV20-1 with TRBJ1-2, with 7 nucleotides matching TRBD1. Germline trimming cut 4 bases from V and 6 bases from J; bases unmatched to any gene: 5. Germline CDR1 reads DFQATT; CDR2 reads SNEGSKA (reference sequence). The CDR3 sequence is 12 residues long.

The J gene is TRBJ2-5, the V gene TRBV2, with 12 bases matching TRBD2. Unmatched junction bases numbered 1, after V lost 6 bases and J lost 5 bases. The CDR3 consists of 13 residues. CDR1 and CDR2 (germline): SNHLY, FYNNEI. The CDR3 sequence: CASRTSGSETQYF. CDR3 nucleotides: TGTGCCAGCAGGACTAGCGGGAGTGAGACCCAGTACTTC.